This T cell receptor (beta chain) was profiled in a study of blood T cell repertoires in COVID-19. In the study's own analysis: Nucleated cell number was recorded as an estimate derived from reference gene primer amplification. The method was immunoSEQ multiplex PCR; TCRdb's version includes in-frame clones alone and lacks a portion of them. V and J calls and clone size follow that table, whereas D and trimming were derived from the DNA. There are under 450,000 clones in the sample; about 87% occur only once, and around 1.3% lies in the top ten. V shed 11 bases and J shed 1 base, with 8 bases lying between them. This CDR3 is 11 amino acids long. Germline lookup yields CDR1 MNHEY and CDR2 SVGAGI. Enrolled through a virtual design, the participants were between roughly 18 and 95 years of age and came from fewer than 30 US areas. The recovered donors of Cohort 3 showed two negative PCRs, clearance, or symptom resolution.

The sequence was obtained from a young man who had recovered from COVID-19. This chain connects TRBV6-5 to TRBJ1-1; no clear D. The sequenced sample was PBMCs or T cells enriched from blood (not recorded which). The DNA for the CDR3 is TGTGCCGGAGGAAAGAACACTGAAGCTTTCTTT. This encodes CAGGKNTEAFF.